This paragraph reports one TCR beta chain. This CDR3 has 13 residues. Losses at the gene ends were 8 bases for V and 8 bases for J; bases not matched to a gene: 10. In germline, CDR1 is MRHNA, CDR2 SNTAGT. The data derive from a study of blood T cell repertoires in COVID-19. About the research overall: From the United States, Italy and Spain came samples of acute and convalescent COVID-19. PBMCs, B-cell-depleted T cells, or T cells provided the cDNA or gDNA that made up the material.

In the study's own analysis: The assay estimated nucleated cells by amplifying reference gene primers. The repertoire was sequenced with immunoSEQ multiplex PCR; TCRdb's copy has only in-frame clones and lacks some. V and J calls plus clone size are reproduced from that table; the DNA served to infer D and trimming. The repertoire holds about 200,000 clones, with 86% as singletons. Sequencing was performed on peripheral blood. The source of this sequence is a woman between 70 and 85 years old with acute or convalescent COVID-19. V usage is TRBV6-4 and J usage is TRBJ1-2; the match to TRBD1 covers 8 bases. CDR3 DNA: TGTGCCAGCCGGCCAACAGGGGGTAGAGGCTACACCTTC. Translating gives CASRPTGGRGYTF.